The rows below give T cell receptor beta chains drawn from one sample of a study of blood T cell repertoires in COVID-19. TCRdb's table, derived via immunoSEQ multiplex PCR, lists solely in-frame clones and lacks some. The sample lists 400,000 or so clones, around 87% occurring once. The sample comprised PBMCs or T cells enriched from blood (not recorded which). These receptors all stem from a man aged 40-49 years in a cohort exposed to, infected with or recovered from COVID-19 (not recorded which). Both conserved end residues are part of each CDR3. A D gene is named only where the DNA matches it firmly. Clone sizes are given selectively: once, few, many, or a class where the clone is expanded.

size,J,V,D,DNA,CDR3
-,TRBJ2-2,TRBV7-8,-,TGTGCCAGCAGCTTAGTTAGCGGGAACACCGGGGAGCTGTTTTTT,CASSLVSGNTGELFF
-,TRBJ1-2,TRBV19,TRBD1,TGTGCCACCCGCGACCGGACAGGGGGCTCTAACTATGGCTACACCTTC,CATRDRTGGSNYGYTF
-,TRBJ1-4,TRBV3-1/TRBV3-2,TRBD1,TGTGCCAGCAGCCCCGGGACAGGGGGAAGAGAAAAACTGTTTTTT,CASSPGTGGREKLFF
-,TRBJ2-7,TRBV10-3,-,TGTGCCATCAGTGAGTCGAACAGGCCCTACGAGCAGTACTTC,CAISESNRPYEQYF
-,TRBJ2-3,TRBV19,TRBD2,TGTGCCAGTAGTAGTAGGACTAGCGGGAGCCGACCAGATACGCAGTATTTT,CASSSRTSGSRPDTQYF
-,TRBJ2-1,TRBV7-9,TRBD2,TGTGCCAAGACGGGACTAGCGGGAGGCAATGAGCAGTTCTTC,CAKTGLAGGNEQFF
-,TRBJ2-1,TRBV11-3,TRBD2,TGTGCCAGCAGCCCGACTAGCGGGAGGGGCAATGAGCAGTTCTTC,CASSPTSGRGNEQFF
-,TRBJ2-7,TRBV9,-,TGTGCCAGCAGCGTAGGAACTACCTCCTACGAGCAGTACTTC,CASSVGTTSYEQYF
-,TRBJ2-1,TRBV18,TRBD1,TGTGCCAGCTCACCCGGGACAGGTCACGATGAGCAGTTCTTC,CASSPGTGHDEQFF
many,TRBJ2-3,TRBV4-2,-,TGTGCCAGCAGCCAAGATAGGGGAGGTAGCACAGATACGCAGTATTTT,CASSQDRGGSTDTQYF
-,TRBJ2-2,TRBV3-1/TRBV3-2,-,TGTGCCAGCAGCCAAGGATACATCACCGGGGAGCTGTTTTTT,CASSQGYITGELFF
-,TRBJ1-1,TRBV2,-,TGTGCCAGCAGTCCCCTGGTGGGGGGGCATGTTGAAGCTTTCTTT,CASSPLVGGHVEAFF
-,TRBJ1-1,TRBV9,TRBD1,TGTGCCAGCAGCGCTTCGACAGGGGGTAACACTGAAGCTTTCTTT,CASSASTGGNTEAFF
once,TRBJ2-2,TRBV3-1/TRBV3-2,TRBD2,TGTGCCAGCAGCTTTTTGGCGGGAGAGACCGGGGAGCTGTTTTTT,CASSFLAGETGELFF
-,TRBJ2-1,TRBV5-1,TRBD2,TGCGCCAGCAGCTCGCGACTAGCGGGAGATAACAATGAGCAGTTCTTC,CASSSRLAGDNNEQFF
-,TRBJ2-3,TRBV3-1/TRBV3-2,-,TGTGCCAGCAGCCTTAGGGCAGGGGTTGCCACAGATACGCAGTATTTT,CASSLRAGVATDTQYF
-,TRBJ2-2,TRBV7-9,-,TGTGCCAGCAGCCAGGGACTCATGGGGCCCGGGGAGCTGTTTTTT,CASSQGLMGPGELFF
-,TRBJ2-7,TRBV7-8,TRBD1,TGTGCCAGCAGCTTAATAGACAGGGGCTACGAGCAGTACTTC,CASSLIDRGYEQYF
-,TRBJ2-7,TRBV10-1,TRBD2,TGCGCCAGCAGTACGGGGCTAGCGGGAAGCGAGCAGTACTTC,CASSTGLAGSEQYF
-,TRBJ1-1,TRBV28,TRBD1,TGTGCCACCCTCGATTTAGGGGACAGGGACTATGAAGCTTTCTTT,CATLDLGDRDYEAFF
-,TRBJ1-5,TRBV21-1,-,TGTGCCAGCAGCCTACGGGACAGGGTCAATCAGCCCCAGCATTTT,CASSLRDRVNQPQHF
-,TRBJ2-1,TRBV27,TRBD1,TGTGCCAGCAGTCCCCGCGGGGGGGACAGGGGGAATGAGCAGTTCTTC,CASSPRGGDRGNEQFF
-,TRBJ1-2,TRBV7-9,-,TGTGCCAGCAGCATCCCGATTACAGGGACCTATGGCTACACCTTC,CASSIPITGTYGYTF
-,TRBJ2-3,TRBV4-2,-,TGTGCCAGCAGCCAAGAGAGCGCCTACAGCACAGATACGCAGTATTTT,CASSQESAYSTDTQYF
-,TRBJ2-7,TRBV21-1,-,TGTGCCAGCAGCAGGAGGCCCCTACAGAGAACCAGAGCGACTAGCGGGTTCTCCTACGAGCAGTACTTC,CASSRRPLQRTRATSGFSYEQYF
few,TRBJ1-3,TRBV6-5,TRBD1,TGTGCCAGCAGTTACGGACAGGGGGGAAACACCATATATTTT,CASSYGQGGNTIYF
-,TRBJ1-2,TRBV3-1/TRBV3-2,TRBD1,TGTGCCAGCAGCCCGAGACAGGGTAATGGCTACACCTTC,CASSPRQGNGYTF
-,TRBJ1-5,TRBV5-1,TRBD1,TGCGCCAGCAGCTTGGGGGACAGCAATAATCAGCCCCAGCATTTT,CASSLGDSNNQPQHF
-,TRBJ2-1,TRBV6-5,TRBD2,TGTGCCAGCAGAATCAGCGGGAGCTCCTACAATGAGCAGTTCTTC,CASRISGSSYNEQFF
-,TRBJ1-2,TRBV6-5,-,TGTGCCAGCAGTTACTTTCAGGGTGGAGATGGCTACACCTTC,CASSYFQGGDGYTF
-,TRBJ1-4,TRBV7-9,TRBD1,TGTGCCAGCGGCGAAACAGGGGTAGGGTTTACGGGTGAAAAACTGTTTTTT,CASGETGVGFTGEKLFF
-,TRBJ2-2,TRBV19,TRBD1,TGTGCCAGTAGTCCCGACAGGGTTGGGAACACCGGGGAGCTGTTTTTT,CASSPDRVGNTGELFF
-,TRBJ2-7,TRBV28,TRBD2,TGTGCCAGCAGTACGACTAGCGGGCCCTACGAGCAGTACTTC,CASSTTSGPYEQYF
-,TRBJ1-5,TRBV7-6,-,TGTGCCAGCAGCCAAGGGGCAGGGGAAGGCAATCAGCCCCAGCATTTT,CASSQGAGEGNQPQHF
-,TRBJ2-2,TRBV10-1,TRBD2,TGCGCCAGCAGTGAGGGCGGGAGGGCCGATTCCGGGGAGCTGTTTTTT,CASSEGGRADSGELFF
-,TRBJ2-1,TRBV6-6,-,TGTGCCAGCAGTCCCCACGAAAACAGGGTAGGCAATAAGCAGTTCTTC,CASSPHENRVGNKQFF
-,TRBJ2-7,TRBV5-1,TRBD1,TGCGCCAGCAGCTTCCCAGGGGGCTCCTACGAGCAGTACTTC,CASSFPGGSYEQYF
-,TRBJ1-2,TRBV4-1,-,TGCGCCAGCAGCCAAGTCGAAGGGGCTGGGGATGGCTACACCTTC,CASSQVEGAGDGYTF
few,TRBJ1-1,TRBV11-3,-,TGTGCCAGCAGCCTCGCGGGGTACACTGAAGCTTTCTTT,CASSLAGYTEAFF
many,TRBJ1-1,TRBV7-2,-,TGTGCCAGCAGCGCTAGCAGGGGTTGGACCACTGAAGCTTTCTTT,CASSASRGWTTEAFF
-,TRBJ1-1,TRBV18,TRBD1,TGTGCCAGCTCACCTAGGACAGGGAGGCGGACTGAAGCTTTCTTT,CASSPRTGRRTEAFF
-,TRBJ1-5,TRBV9,-,TGTGCCAGCAGCGGGACAGGCAATCAGCCCCAGCATTTT,CASSGTGNQPQHF
-,TRBJ2-1,TRBV4-1,TRBD1,TGCGCCAGCAGCCAAGGACAGGGGCCCTACAATGAGCAGTTCTTC,CASSQGQGPYNEQFF
-,TRBJ1-2,TRBV4-1,-,TGCGCCAGCAGCCAAGATGGGAGAGTCCCCTATGGCTACACCTTC,CASSQDGRVPYGYTF
once,TRBJ1-4,TRBV7-9,-,TGTGCCAGCAGCTCATATTTGGGCGAAAAACTGTTTTTT,CASSSYLGEKLFF
-,TRBJ1-2,TRBV7-6,-,TGTGCCAGCAGTTCACAGGGCTATGGCTACACCTTC,CASSSQGYGYTF
-,TRBJ1-1,TRBV10-3,TRBD1,TGTGCCATCAGAGGGACAGCTGAAGCTTTCTTT,CAIRGTAEAFF
-,TRBJ2-5,TRBV5-1,-,TGCGCCAGCAGCTTGGGATTTACTAGCCCTGGGGAGACCCAGTACTTC,CASSLGFTSPGETQYF
-,TRBJ2-3,TRBV6-1,TRBD2,TGTGCCAGCAGTAAAGGACTAGCGGGAGCAGGAGATACGCAGTATTTT,CASSKGLAGAGDTQYF
-,TRBJ1-6,TRBV29-1,TRBD1,TGCAGCGCTCTGACAGGGTCTGATTCACCCCTCCACTTT,CSALTGSDSPLHF
-,TRBJ2-1,TRBV7-8,-,TGTGCCAGCAGCTTAGGGGATACTAGTTTCTCCTACAATGAGCAGTTCTTC,CASSLGDTSFSYNEQFF
-,TRBJ2-1,TRBV18,-,TGTGCCAGCTCACCATCTTTAAGTAGCTCCTACAATGAGCAGTTCTTC,CASSPSLSSSYNEQFF
-,TRBJ1-3,TRBV27,-,TGTGCCAGCAGTCTTCAGGCCCTCTCTGGAAACACCATATATTTT,CASSLQALSGNTIYF
-,TRBJ2-7,TRBV6-2/TRBV6-3,TRBD2,TGTGCCAGCAGTTTTCGTACCACTAGCGGGAGCAACGAGCAGTACTTC,CASSFRTTSGSNEQYF
-,TRBJ2-7,TRBV6-5,-,TGTGCCAGCAGGCAGGGTGGCGAGCAGTACTTC,CASRQGGEQYF